This TCR beta chain was sequenced in a study of blood T cells in healthy people across ages. This CDR3 comprises 15 residues. V lost 5 bases to trimming and J lost 3 bases; unmatched junction nucleotides: 7. CDR1 is SEHNR, CDR2 FQNEAQ, per germline (reference sequence). A J-beta primer mix and a sample-barcoded 5' primer were used in a second PCR of about 7 to 12 cycles. A template-switch adaptor containing 12 random nucleotides labeled each cDNA molecule. TCRdb itself ran the 5' RACE reads through MiXCR, one entry per CDR3 protein. Of under 850,000 distinct CDR3 sequences listed, 35% to 40% were seen once; the top ten hold under 15%. Donors were systemically healthy Caucasian individuals from Russia aged roughly 6 to 95 years.

The genes are TRBV7-9 and TRBJ1-1, with 9 nucleotides matching TRBD1. The specimen was blood. The receptor was derived from a man aged 18 to 29 in good health. CDR3 sequence (DNA): TGTGCCAGCAGCGACCACAGGGGGCCGGACACTGAAGCTTTCTTT. This codes for CASSDHRGPDTEAFF. Full variable domain (missing parts from reference TRBV7-9 and TRBJ1-1): DTGVSQNPRHKITKRGQNVTFRCDPISEHNRLYWYRQTLGQGPEFLTYFQNEAQLEKSRLLSDRFSAERPKGSFSTLEIQRTEQGDSAMYLCASSDHRGPDTEAFFGQGTRLTVV.